This record covers a single T cell receptor (beta chain). Its antigen is currently unknown. These data originate in a study of CD8+ T cells in alopecia areata. Notes on the study in general: Normal skin's resident alphabeta T cells are also sequenced in scalp samples.

Isolated RNA was reverse transcribed into cDNA used as the sequencing template. TCRdb's copy holds only in-frame clones and misses some; the assay was immunoSEQ multiplex PCR. The repertoire includes under 300,000 clones, 65% to 70% of them detected once, and more than 0.95% sits in the top ten. Germline V CDR1 and CDR2: SEHNR, FQNEAQ (reference sequence). CDR3 length: 15 residues. Trimming removed 1 base from V and 4 bases from J; junction bases left unmatched: 3. This receptor was obtained from a human donor with alopecia areata. Sequenced here: CD4+ T cells sorted from blood, sampled at week 0. The chain couples TRBV7-9 to TRBJ2-3; 9 positions agree with TRBD2. The CDR3 bases are TGTGCCAGCAGCTTAGACGGCGGGGGGGCAGATACGCAGTATTTT. It translates to CASSLDGGGADTQYF.